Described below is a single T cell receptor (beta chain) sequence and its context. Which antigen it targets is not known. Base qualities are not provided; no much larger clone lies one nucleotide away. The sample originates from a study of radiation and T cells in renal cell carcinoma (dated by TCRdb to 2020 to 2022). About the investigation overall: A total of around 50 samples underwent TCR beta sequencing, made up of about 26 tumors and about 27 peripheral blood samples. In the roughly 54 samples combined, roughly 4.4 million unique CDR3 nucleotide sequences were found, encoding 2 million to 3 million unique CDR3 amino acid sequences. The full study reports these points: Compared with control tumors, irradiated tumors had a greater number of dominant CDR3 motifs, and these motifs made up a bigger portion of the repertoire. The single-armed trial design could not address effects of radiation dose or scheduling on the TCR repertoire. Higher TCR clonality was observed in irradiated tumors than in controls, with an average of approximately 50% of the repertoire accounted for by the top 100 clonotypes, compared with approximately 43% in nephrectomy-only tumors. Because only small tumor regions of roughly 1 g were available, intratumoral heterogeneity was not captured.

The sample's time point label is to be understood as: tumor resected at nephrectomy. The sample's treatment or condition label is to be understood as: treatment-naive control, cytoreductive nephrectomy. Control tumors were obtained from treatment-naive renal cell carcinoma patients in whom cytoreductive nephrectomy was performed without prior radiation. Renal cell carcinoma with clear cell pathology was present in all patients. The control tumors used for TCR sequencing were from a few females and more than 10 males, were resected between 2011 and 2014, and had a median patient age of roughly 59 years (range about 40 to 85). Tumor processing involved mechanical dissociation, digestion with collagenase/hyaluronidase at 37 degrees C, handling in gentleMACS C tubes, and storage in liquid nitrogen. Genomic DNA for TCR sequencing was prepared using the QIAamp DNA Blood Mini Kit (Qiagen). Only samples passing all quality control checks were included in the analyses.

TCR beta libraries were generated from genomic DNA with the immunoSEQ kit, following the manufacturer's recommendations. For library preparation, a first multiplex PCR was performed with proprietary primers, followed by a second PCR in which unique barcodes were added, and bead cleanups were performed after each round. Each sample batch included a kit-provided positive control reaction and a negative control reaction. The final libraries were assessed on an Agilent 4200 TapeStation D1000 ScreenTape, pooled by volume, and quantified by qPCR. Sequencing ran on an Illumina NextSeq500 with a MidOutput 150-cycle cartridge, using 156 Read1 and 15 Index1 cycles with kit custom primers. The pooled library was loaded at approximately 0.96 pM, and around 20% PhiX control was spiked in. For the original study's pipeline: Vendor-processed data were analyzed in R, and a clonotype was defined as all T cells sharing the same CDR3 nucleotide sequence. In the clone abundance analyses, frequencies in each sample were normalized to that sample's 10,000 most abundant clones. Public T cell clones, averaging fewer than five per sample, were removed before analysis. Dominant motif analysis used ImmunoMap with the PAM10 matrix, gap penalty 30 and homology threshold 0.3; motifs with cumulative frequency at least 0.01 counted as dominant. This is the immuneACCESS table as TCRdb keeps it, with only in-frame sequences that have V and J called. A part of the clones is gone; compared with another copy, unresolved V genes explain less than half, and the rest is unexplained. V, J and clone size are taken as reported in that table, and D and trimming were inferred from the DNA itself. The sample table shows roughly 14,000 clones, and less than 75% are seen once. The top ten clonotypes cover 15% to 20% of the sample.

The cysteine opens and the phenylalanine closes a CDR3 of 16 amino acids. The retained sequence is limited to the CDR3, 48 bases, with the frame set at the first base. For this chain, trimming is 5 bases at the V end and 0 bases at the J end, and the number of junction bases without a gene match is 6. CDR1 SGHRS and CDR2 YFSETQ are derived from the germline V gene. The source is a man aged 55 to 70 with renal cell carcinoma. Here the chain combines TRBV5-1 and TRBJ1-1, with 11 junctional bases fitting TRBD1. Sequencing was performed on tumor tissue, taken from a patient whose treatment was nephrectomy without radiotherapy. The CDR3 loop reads CASRPDRGLMNTEAFF. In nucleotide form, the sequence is TGCGCCAGCAGGCCGGACAGGGGGCTGATGAACACTGAAGCTTTCTTT.